These 3 T cell receptor beta chains were all obtained from the same sample, sequenced in a study of CD8 T cells in ankylosing spondylitis. Using its own MiXCR run on the 5' RACE reads, TCRdb lists one record per CDR3 protein. The sample has 200,000 to 250,000 distinct CDR3 sequences, around a tenth seen once. The sample was blood, either unsorted or a sorted T cell fraction (not recorded which). The receptors derive from a male donor with ankylosing spondylitis or in good health (not recorded which).

This sequence joins TRBV20-1 and TRBJ2-2, with D perhaps TRBD2 (6 bases). The germline V gene has CDR1 DFQATT and CDR2 SNEGSKA (reference sequence). The V and J ends lost 0 bases and 11 bases respectively, with 22 bases between them. The CDR3 consists of 16 residues. For the CDR3, the DNA is TGCAGTGCTAGAGATCGCGGTTGGGTGGTGCGGGATGAGCTGTTTTTT. Amino acids: CSARDRGWVVRDELFF.

This clonotype has ten or more counts. The V call is TRBV4-1, the J call TRBJ1-1; D may be TRBD1 (5 bases). Germline CDR1 is MGHRA and CDR2 is YSYEKL. The CDR3 has 17 amino acids. Trimming left V 0 bases short and J 5 bases short, with 19 bases between. CDR3 nucleotides: TGCGCCAGCAGCCAAGATGGGACTGCGGGGGAGGAGACTGAAGCTTTCTTT. It specifies CASSQDGTAGEETEAFF.

The J gene is TRBJ1-4, the V gene TRBV7-9, with D possibly matching TRBD1 (5 bases). CDR1 SEHNR and CDR2 FQNEAQ come from the germline V gene (reference sequence). The CDR3 has 14 residues. V was cut by 6 bases and J by 3 bases, with 11 bases left in between. Here the CDR3 reads CASSSGSANEKLFF. The CDR3 DNA follows: TGTGCCAGCAGTTCAGGGTCAGCTAATGAAAAACTGTTTTTT.